This TCR beta chain was observed in a study of cytomegalovirus exposure and HLA in healthy donors. TCRdb's copy holds only in-frame clones and misses some; the assay was immunoSEQ multiplex PCR. The sample yields a few hundred thousand clones, 88% seen once. From germline, CDR1 is MNHNY and CDR2 SVGAGI (reference sequence). V trimming: 8 bases; J trimming: 2 bases; junction bases outside the gene matches: 3. This CDR3 spans 12 amino acids. The TCR comes from a woman under 30 in good health and CMV-seronegative. The chain links TRBV6-6 to TRBJ2-7; 7 bases match TRBD2. The material sequenced was PBMCs. CDR3 sequence (DNA): TGTGCCAGCGCCGGGGGGACCTACGAGCAGTACTTC. Amino acids: CASAGGTYEQYF.